This T cell receptor (beta chain) comes out of a study of CD8+CD57+ T cells in acquired aplastic anemia. At the level of the study: Each DNA sample taken from sorted CD4+ and CD8+ cells came to around 3.4 ug on average.

An expansion of CD8+CD57+ cells by flow cytometry had been shown in patients chosen for sequencing. This clonotype showed up many times. Antigen: not known. General study results and limits: A set of more than 25 CD8+ CDR3 sequences was shared between patients and controls, and these sequences appeared highly expressed in patients.

The use of genomic DNA as template underpinned the TCR beta VDJ and CDR3 profiling. MiXCR, run by TCRdb on the reads, gives a single entry per CDR3 protein. Of fewer than 200,000 distinct CDR3 sequences in the sample, less than 60% were seen once. The CDR3 consists of 14 residues. Per germline, CDR1 SNHLY and CDR2 FYNNEI. V was clipped by 4 bases and J by 0 bases, with 7 bases between them. This chain connects TRBV2 to TRBJ1-5; D not certain. The specimen sequenced was sorted CD4+, CD8+, or CD8+CD57+ T cells (not recorded which) from PBMCs. This sequence was found in a human donor with aplastic anemia. CDR3 coding DNA: TGTGCCAGCAGTGTGGGGAATAGCAATCAGCCCCAGCATTTT. This translates into CASSVGNSNQPQHF.